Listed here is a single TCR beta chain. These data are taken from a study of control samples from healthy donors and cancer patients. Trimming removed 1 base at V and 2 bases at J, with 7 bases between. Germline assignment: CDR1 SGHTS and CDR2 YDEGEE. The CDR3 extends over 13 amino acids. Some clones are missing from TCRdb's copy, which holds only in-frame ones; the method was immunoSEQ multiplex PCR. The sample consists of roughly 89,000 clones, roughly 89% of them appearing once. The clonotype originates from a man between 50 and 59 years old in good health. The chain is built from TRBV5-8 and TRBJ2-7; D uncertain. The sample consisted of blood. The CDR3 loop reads CASSLPITYEQYF. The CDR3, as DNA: TGTGCCAGCAGCTTGCCAATTACCTACGAGCAGTACTTC. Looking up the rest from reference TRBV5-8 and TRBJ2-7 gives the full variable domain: EAGVTQSPTHLIKTRGQQATLRCSPISGHTSVYWYQQALGLGLQFLLWYDEGEERNRGNFPPRFSGRQFPNYSSELNVNALELEDSALYLCASSLPITYEQYFGPGTRLTVT.